Many counts were recorded for the clone carrying this T cell receptor beta chain. Its antigen is still unknown. Per the germline V gene, CDR1 is MDHEN and CDR2 is SYDVKM. V trimming: 6 bases; J trimming: 8 bases; junction bases outside the gene matches: 13. The CDR3 is made up of 16 amino acids. The assay was immunoSEQ multiplex PCR, and TCRdb's table has in-frame clones only and misses some. This set yields some 35,000 clones and no singletons; the top ten hold roughly 5.8%. This sample was included in a study of T cells after posttransplantation cyclophosphamide. Study outcomes and limitations: After PTCy, TRB diversity resembled that of CNI/methotrexate controls.

The chain links TRBV28 to TRBJ1-4, with TRBD1 identical over 9 bases. The source of this sequence is a man in his thirties or forties in good health and a related stem cell transplant donor. Sequencing was done on a sample of PBMCs. CDR3 DNA: TGTGCCAGCAGGATTCGACAGGGGGTTGGTAACGAAAAACTGTTTTTT. This gives the protein CASRIRQGVGNEKLFF.